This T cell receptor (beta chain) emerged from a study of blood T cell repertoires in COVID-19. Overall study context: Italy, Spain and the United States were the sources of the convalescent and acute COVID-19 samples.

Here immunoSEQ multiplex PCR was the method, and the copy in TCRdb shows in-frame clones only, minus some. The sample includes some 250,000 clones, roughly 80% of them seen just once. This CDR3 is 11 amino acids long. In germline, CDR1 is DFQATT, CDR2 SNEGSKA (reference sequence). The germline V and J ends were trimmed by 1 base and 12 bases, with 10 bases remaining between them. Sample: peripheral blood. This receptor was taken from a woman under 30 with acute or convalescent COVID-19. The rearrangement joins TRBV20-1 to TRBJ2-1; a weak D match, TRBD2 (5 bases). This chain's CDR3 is CSARGPGGQFF. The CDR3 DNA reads TGCAGTGCTAGAGGCCCCGGAGGGCAGTTCTTC.